This T cell receptor beta chain was observed in a study of OX40 agonist ivuxolimab in advanced cancers. General study points: Researchers did not determine the expanded peripheral T cells' antigen specificity. Low clonal expansion, among the lowest seen, marked partial responders at 0.1-3.0 mg/kg. Expanded clones belonging to CD8+ T cells outnumbered, on average, those of CD4+.

This clone was seen a few times. What it binds is unknown. This CDR3 has 14 residues. J gave up 4 bases and V 5 bases, and 9 bases lay outside the gene matches. CDR1 and CDR2 (germline): GTSNPN, SVGIG (reference sequence). Libraries were prepared by immunoSEQ multiplex PCR; TCRdb keeps only in-frame clonotypes and omits some of them. The data contain about 66,000 clones, 77% of them singletons. Sequenced material: CD4+ or CD8+ T cells sorted from blood, taken in a trial of the OX40 agonist ivuxolimab. The gene calls are TRBV30 and TRBJ2-3; TRBD2 aligns across 7 bases. The TCR originated in an adult with an advanced solid tumor such as melanoma, head and neck, liver or kidney cancer. CDR3 bases: TGTGCCTGGGCCGGGGGGTCCTCACCAGATACGCAGTATTTT. It encodes CAWAGGSSPDTQYF.